These 3 T cell receptor beta chains originate from one sample sequenced in a study of shared clonotypes between healthy human individuals. As defined, naive CD8 cells were CD45RO-negative and positively selected for CCR7, with terminally differentiated effector memory CD45RA+ cells excluded. The protocol was immunoSEQ multiplex PCR, while the TCRdb copy is restricted to in-frame clones and leaves out a portion. The data show 550,000 to 650,000 clones, with 95% to 97% seen just once and approximately 0.12% held by the top ten. Sequences were obtained from naive CD8+ T cells sorted from blood. These receptors were taken from a young woman in good health.

The rearrangement joins TRBV27 to TRBJ1-5, with 10 bases that match TRBD1. CDR1 and CDR2 from the germline V gene are MNHEY and SMNVEV (reference sequence). Trimming cost V 6 bases and J 2 bases; bases outside gene matches: 16. The CDR3 sequence is 19 residues long. CDR3: CASSLISPGQGLGNQPQHF. The CDR3 DNA is TGTGCCAGCAGCCTAATCTCCCCGGGACAGGGGTTGGGCAATCAGCCCCAGCATTTT.

The genes are TRBV2 and TRBJ1-5; no clear D gene. CDR3 length: 15 residues. With 5 bases removed from V and 4 bases from J, the gap between germline ends came to 15 bases. Germline lookup yields CDR1 SNHLY and CDR2 FYNNEI. The CDR3: CASSNPGGKNQPQHF. CDR3 DNA: TGTGCCAGCAGTAATCCGGGAGGCAAGAATCAGCCCCAGCATTTT.

The chain employs TRBV27 and TRBJ2-4; TRBD2 matches 13 bases. The V gene's germline CDR1 is MNHEY and CDR2 SMNVEV (reference sequence). V shed 5 bases, J shed 2 bases, and the junction held 9 bases outside the gene matches. The CDR3 sequence is 18 residues long. The CDR3 DNA reads TGTGCCAGCAGTCCCATACTAGCGGGAGGGCCCTCCAAAAACATTCAGTACTTC. Its translation is CASSPILAGGPSKNIQYF.